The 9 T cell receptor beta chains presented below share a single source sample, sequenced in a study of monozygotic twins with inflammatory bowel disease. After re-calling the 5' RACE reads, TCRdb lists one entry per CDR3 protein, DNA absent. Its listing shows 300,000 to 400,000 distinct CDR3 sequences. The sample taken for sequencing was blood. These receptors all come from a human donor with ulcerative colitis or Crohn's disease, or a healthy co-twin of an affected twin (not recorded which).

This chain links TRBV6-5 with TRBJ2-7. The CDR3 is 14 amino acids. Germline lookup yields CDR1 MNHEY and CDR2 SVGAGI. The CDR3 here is CASSYTLRRHEQYF.

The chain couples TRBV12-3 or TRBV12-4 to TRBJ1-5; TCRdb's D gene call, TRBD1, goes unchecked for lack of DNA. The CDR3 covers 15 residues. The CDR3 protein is CASSLGGQVNQPQHF.

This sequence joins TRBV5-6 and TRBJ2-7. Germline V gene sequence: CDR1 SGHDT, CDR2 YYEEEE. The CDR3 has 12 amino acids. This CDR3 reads CASSLEVYEQYF.

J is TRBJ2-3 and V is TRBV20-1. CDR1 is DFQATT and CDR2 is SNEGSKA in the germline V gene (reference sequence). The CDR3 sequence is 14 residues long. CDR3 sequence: CSARDSLITDTQYF.

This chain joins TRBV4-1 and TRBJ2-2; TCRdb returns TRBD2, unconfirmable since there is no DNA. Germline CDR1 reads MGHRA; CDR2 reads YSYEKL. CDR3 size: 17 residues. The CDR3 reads CASSQEVSGTYTGELFF.

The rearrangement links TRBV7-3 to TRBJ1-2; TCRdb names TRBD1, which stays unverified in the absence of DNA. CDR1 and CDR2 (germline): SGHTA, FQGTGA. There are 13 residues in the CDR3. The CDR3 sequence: CASSLTGTYGYTF. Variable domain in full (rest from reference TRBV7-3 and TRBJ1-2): GAGVSQTPSNKVTEKGKYVELRCDPISGHTALYWYRQSLGQGPEFLIYFQGTGAADDSGLPNDRFFAVRPEGSVSTLKIQRTERGDSAVYLCASSLTGTYGYTFGSGTRLTVV.

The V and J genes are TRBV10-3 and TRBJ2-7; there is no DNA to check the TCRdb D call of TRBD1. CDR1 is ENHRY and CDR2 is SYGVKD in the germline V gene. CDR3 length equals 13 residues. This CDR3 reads CASGREANREQYF.

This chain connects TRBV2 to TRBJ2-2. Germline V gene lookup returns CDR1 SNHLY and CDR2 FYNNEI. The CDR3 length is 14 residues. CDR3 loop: CASSEARVTGELFF.

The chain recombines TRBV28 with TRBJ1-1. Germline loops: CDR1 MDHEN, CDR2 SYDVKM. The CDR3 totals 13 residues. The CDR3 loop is CASSLGGITEAFF.